The 26 T cell receptor beta chains reported below all come from one sample, sequenced in a study of blood T cell repertoires in COVID-19 (dated by TCRdb to the early 2020s). The library was generated by the immunoSEQ multiplex PCR assay. TCRdb mirrors the immuneACCESS table, restricted to in-frame sequences. Some clones are absent from its copies; in checked studies, under half trace to an unresolved V gene, and the reason for the others is unknown. The sample yields 200,000 to 250,000 clones; 75% to 85% were counted once. Less than 7.5% of the sample is taken by the ten largest. Source material: peripheral blood. The receptors shown here come from a woman aged 45-59 years with acute or convalescent COVID-19.

The chain joins TRBV5-4 to TRBJ1-6; the match to TRBD1 covers 11 bases. The CDR3 loop spans 16 amino acids. Germline V gene lookup returns CDR1 SGHNT and CDR2 YYREEE (reference sequence). V gave up 0 bases and J gave up 10 bases; unmatched junction bases: 6. The CDR3, as DNA: TGTGCCAGCAGCTTGGACTCTGGGACAGGGGGGTCACCCCTCCACTTT. Its translation is CASSLDSGTGGSPLHF.

The V gene is TRBV19, the J gene TRBJ1-6, with 10 bases identical to TRBD1. CDR3 length: 19 residues. Germline loops: CDR1 LNHDA, CDR2 SQIVND (reference sequence). The V and J ends lost 7 bases and 0 bases, in that order; junction bases with no gene match: 12. CDR3 protein: CASTPGTGDLRSYNSPLHF. CDR3 in DNA: TGTGCCAGTACCCCCGGGACAGGGGATTTGCGCTCCTATAATTCACCCCTCCACTTT. The variable domain in full, with the rest retrieved from reference TRBV19 and TRBJ1-6, is DGGITQSPKYLFRKEGQNVTLSCEQNLNHDAMYWYRQDPGQGLRLIYYSQIVNDFQKGDIAEGYSVSREKKESFPLTVTSAQKNPTAFYLCASTPGTGDLRSYNSPLHFGNGTRLTVT.

The chain links TRBV30 to TRBJ2-1; 7 nucleotides match TRBD1. Germline V CDR1 and CDR2: GTSNPN, SVGIG (reference sequence). CDR3 size: 15 residues. V gave up 0 bases and J gave up 5 bases; unmatched junction bases: 7. This CDR3 is CAWSVGGQTHNEQFF. The CDR3 DNA follows: TGTGCCTGGAGTGTAGGGGGACAGACACACAATGAGCAGTTCTTC.

In this sample, this clone turned up once. Within the sample, other DNA sequences also encode this same CDR3. The rearrangement uses TRBV7-9 and TRBJ2-3; 9 positions agree with TRBD1. Germline lookup yields CDR1 SEHNR and CDR2 FQNEAQ (reference sequence). V was pared by 5 bases and J by 3 bases, with 3 bases of the junction left unmatched. This CDR3 spans 14 amino acids. The CDR3 is CASSGTGSTDTQYF. The CDR3 DNA reads TGTGCCAGCAGCGGGACAGGGTCGACAGATACGCAGTATTTT.

This clone was counted a few times. This chain joins TRBV19 and TRBJ2-4; no clear D gene. The CDR3 has 13 residues. Trimming left V 6 bases short and J 3 bases short, with 9 bases between. The germline gives CDR1 LNHDA, CDR2 SQIVND (reference sequence). CDR3: CASRASGKNIQYF. CDR3 nucleotides: TGTGCCAGTAGGGCCTCGGGCAAAAACATTCAGTACTTC.

This rearrangement joins TRBV9 to TRBJ2-1; 7 bases match TRBD1. Germline V CDR1 and CDR2: SGDLS, YYNGEE. Trimming removed 0 bases from V and 2 bases from J; junction bases left unmatched: 2. This CDR3 spans 15 amino acids. CDR3 sequence (DNA): TGTGCCAGCAGCGTAGAGGACAGGACCTACAATGAGCAGTTCTTC. The encoded protein is CASSVEDRTYNEQFF. Variable domain in full (rest from reference TRBV9 and TRBJ2-1): DSGVTQTPKHLITATGQRVTLRCSPRSGDLSVYWYQQSLDQGLQFLIQYYNGEERAKGNILERFSAQQFPDLHSELNLSSLELGDSALYFCASSVEDRTYNEQFFGPGTRLTVL.

This chain connects TRBV4-1 to TRBJ2-1, with D tentatively TRBD1 (6 bases). Germline lookup yields CDR1 MGHRA and CDR2 YSYEKL. Trimming took off 0 bases at V and 6 bases at J, with 12 bases between the two ends. There are 15 residues in the CDR3. The CDR3, as DNA: TGCGCCAGCAGCCAAGATAGAAACAGGGCCAATGAGCAGTTCTTC. Translated, it gives CASSQDRNRANEQFF.

In its sample, this clone was seen once. V and J are TRBV5-1 and TRBJ1-6; no clear D. V was clipped by 4 bases and J by 8 bases, with 13 bases between them. CDR1 is SGHRS, CDR2 YFSETQ, per germline. There are 14 residues in the CDR3. The CDR3 loop is CASSAGEWDSPLHF. Here the CDR3 DNA reads TGCGCCAGCAGCGCCGGGGAATGGGATTCACCCCTCCACTTT.

The V and J genes are TRBV7-9 and TRBJ2-3; 13 bases are shared with TRBD2. Trimming took 5 bases from V and 6 from J; bases not matched to a gene: 5. The CDR3 runs to 15 residues. CDR1 is SEHNR, CDR2 FQNEAQ, per germline (reference sequence). The chain's CDR3 is CASSPGLAGWDTQYF. In DNA form, the CDR3 reads TGTGCCAGCAGCCCGGGACTAGCGGGGTGGGATACGCAGTATTTT.

The rearrangement links TRBV7-2 to TRBJ2-1; 8 bases are a match to TRBD1. Germline loops: CDR1 SGHTA, CDR2 FQGNSA. CDR3 length: 15 amino acids. J was trimmed by 1 base and V by 2 bases; bases with no gene match: 1. This CDR3 is CASSLRQGSYNEQFF. CDR3 coding DNA: TGTGCCAGCAGCTTAAGACAGGGGTCCTACAATGAGCAGTTCTTC.

This chain links TRBV5-1 with TRBJ2-3; D unresolved. CDR1 and CDR2 (germline): SGHRS, YFSETQ. V was clipped by 2 bases and J by 0 bases, with 10 bases between them. The length of the CDR3 is 15 residues. CDR3 coding DNA: TGCGCCAGCAGCTTACGGAGTGGTAGCACAGATACGCAGTATTTT. Encoded protein: CASSLRSGSTDTQYF.

This clone came up a few times. The chain joins TRBV2 to TRBJ2-5; 9 bases line up with TRBD2. Germline assignment: CDR1 SNHLY and CDR2 FYNNEI. Trimming removed 10 bases from V and 10 bases from J; junction bases left unmatched: 13. This CDR3 region has 13 residues. The CDR3 sequence is CATDGQREVNQYF. The DNA for the CDR3 is TGTGCCACCGACGGGCAGCGGGAGGTTAACCAGTACTTC.

The chain uses TRBV4-2 and TRBJ2-1, with 10 bases that match TRBD2. The CDR3 length is 15 residues. Germline assignment: CDR1 LGHNA and CDR2 YNFKEQ. The junction had 3 bases not matched to a gene; V was cut back by 1 base and J by 6 bases. For the CDR3, the DNA is TGTGCCAGCAGCCAAGCTAGCGGGGGTACCAATGAGCAGTTCTTC. This codes for CASSQASGGTNEQFF.

The V and J genes are TRBV16 and TRBJ2-7, with TRBD2 identical over 7 bases. V lost 3 bases to trimming and J lost 2 bases; unmatched junction nucleotides: 1. CDR1 KGHSY and CDR2 FQNENV come from the germline V gene. The length of the CDR3 is 13 residues. The chain's CDR3 is CASSHGLAYEQYF. The CDR3 bases are TGTGCCAGCAGCCATGGACTAGCCTACGAGCAGTACTTC.

This clone appeared a few times. The V gene is TRBV24-1, the J gene TRBJ1-2, with TRBD1 identical over 9 bases. This CDR3 spans 20 amino acids. CDR1 and CDR2 (germline): KGHDR, SFDVKD. V lost 1 base, J lost 3 bases, and 17 bases stayed unmatched. The CDR3 reads CATSDLGPRGQGLWDYGYTF. CDR3 bases: TGTGCCACCAGTGATTTAGGGCCTCGGGGACAGGGCCTATGGGACTATGGCTACACCTTC.

The chain joins TRBV4-1 to TRBJ2-7; the D gene is possibly TRBD1 (6 bases). The CDR3 runs to 16 residues. Trimming left V 0 bases short and J 2 bases short, with 14 bases between. Germline CDR1 MGHRA, CDR2 YSYEKL. The CDR3 bases are TGCGCCAGCAGCCAAGAACCCAGCAGGGGTGCCTACGAGCAGTACTTC. Translating gives CASSQEPSRGAYEQYF.

The rearrangement uses TRBV7-6 and TRBJ1-1, with D possibly matching TRBD1 (5 bases). Looked up from germline, CDR1 is SGHVS and CDR2 is FNYEAQ. Trimming took off 1 base at V and 0 bases at J, with 9 bases between the two ends. The CDR3 runs 15 residues. CDR3 protein: CASSLEADMNTEAFF. CDR3 DNA: TGTGCCAGCAGCTTAGAGGCGGACATGAACACTGAAGCTTTCTTT.

This rearrangement joins TRBV19 to TRBJ2-3; 7 bases line up with TRBD1. Germline V lookup: CDR1 LNHDA, CDR2 SQIVND (reference sequence). This CDR3 has 14 amino acids. Unmatched junction bases numbered 7, after V lost 8 bases and J lost 2 bases. DNA for the CDR3: TGTGCCAGTGGGAGACAGGGCAACACAGATACGCAGTATTTT. This sequence encodes CASGRQGNTDTQYF.

This clone has more than one count but fewer than ten. The chain is built from TRBV5-6 and TRBJ1-1; 8 nucleotides align to TRBD1. There are 17 residues in the CDR3. CDR1 is SGHDT and CDR2 is YYEEEE in the germline V gene. The J segment lost 1 base and the V segment lost 4 bases, leaving 12 bases of the junction unmatched. The CDR3 DNA reads TGTGCCAGCAGCCCGTTGGGCGGACAGGGACGGAACACTGAAGCTTTCTTT. This codes for CASSPLGGQGRNTEAFF. The full variable domain, with the rest looked up from reference TRBV5-6 and TRBJ1-1, is DAGVTQSPTHLIKTRGQQVTLRCSPKSGHDTVSWYQQALGQGPQFIFQYYEEEERQRGNFPDRFSGHQFPNYSSELNVNALLLGDSALYLCASSPLGGQGRNTEAFFGQGTRLTVV.

The V call is TRBV28, the J call TRBJ2-2, with TRBD2 as a possible D gene (8 bases). Germline V gene lookup returns CDR1 MDHEN and CDR2 SYDVKM. Trimming cost V 10 bases and J 3 bases, with 18 bases left between them. The CDR3 has 15 amino acids. Written as DNA, the CDR3 is TGTGCCACCGGGAGGGGACAGTTAGACACCGGGGAGCTGTTTTTT. This sequence encodes CATGRGQLDTGELFF.

V is TRBV10-3 and J is TRBJ1-1; 8 bases fit TRBD1. The V gene end was trimmed by 6 bases and the J gene end by 1 base; junction bases not matched to a gene: 1. This CDR3 has 13 residues. CDR1 is ENHRY, CDR2 SYGVKD, per germline. The CDR3 region is CAISGQGNTEAFF. The CDR3 DNA follows: TGTGCCATCAGCGGACAGGGGAACACTGAAGCTTTCTTT.

For the CDR3, the DNA is TGTGCCATCAGTAGTTCCCCAGGGGCGCTGGATGGCTACACCTTC. Residues: CAISSSPGALDGYTF. The chain employs TRBV10-3 and TRBJ1-2; perhaps TRBD1 as D (6 bases). The V gene's germline CDR1 is ENHRY and CDR2 SYGVKD. There are 15 residues in the CDR3. Trimming left V 5 bases short and J 6 bases short, with 19 bases between.

This sequence joins TRBV7-9 and TRBJ2-7, with D hard to call. CDR1 and CDR2 (germline): SEHNR, FQNEAQ (reference sequence). The CDR3 extends over 14 amino acids. The ends were cut back, 5 bases at V and 1 base at J, with 12 bases in the middle. This CDR3 is CASSPPWSSYEQYF. In nucleotides, the CDR3 is TGTGCCAGCAGCCCCCCGTGGAGTTCCTACGAGCAGTACTTC. The whole variable domain, remainder taken from reference TRBV7-9 and TRBJ2-7, is DTGVSQNPRHKITKRGQNVTFRCDPISEHNRLYWYRQTLGQGPEFLTYFQNEAQLEKSRLLSDRFSAERPKGSFSTLEIQRTEQGDSAMYLCASSPPWSSYEQYFGPGTRLTVT.

This clone was detected a few times. This chain joins TRBV28 and TRBJ2-7; 10 bases are a match to TRBD1. The V gene's germline CDR1 is MDHEN and CDR2 SYDVKM. This CDR3 spans 15 amino acids. The J segment lost 4 bases and the V segment lost 5 bases, leaving 8 bases of the junction unmatched. Here the CDR3 DNA reads TGTGCCAGCAGTCGTCCGGGACAGGGGAAGTACGAGCAGTACTTC. Its protein product is CASSRPGQGKYEQYF.

This chain uses TRBV11-3 with TRBJ2-1, with D perhaps matching TRBD1 (5 bases). Germline V CDR1 and CDR2: SGHNT, YENEEA. The germline V and J ends were trimmed by 3 bases and 5 bases, with 8 bases remaining between them. This CDR3 contains 13 residues. The CDR3 DNA reads TGTGCCAGCAGCTTGGGGCCTGACAATGAGCAGTTCTTC. Amino acids: CASSLGPDNEQFF.

This clone was counted only a few times. The chain has TRBV5-4 and TRBJ2-1, with 7 bases that match TRBD1. CDR3 length: 15 amino acids. CDR1 and CDR2 from the germline V gene are SGHNT and YYREEE (reference sequence). V lost 0 bases and J lost 4; bases outside the gene matches: 4. CDR3 sequence: CASSLDGQAYNEQFF. The CDR3 nucleotides read TGTGCCAGCAGCTTGGATGGACAGGCATACAATGAGCAGTTCTTC.